This entry describes one TCR beta chain. The data are from a study of graft-versus-host responses after intestinal transplantation. The repertoire was sequenced with immunoSEQ multiplex PCR; TCRdb's copy has only in-frame clones and lacks some. Of some 13,000 clones listed, approximately 33% are singletons. CD3+CD4+ and CD3+CD8+ responders that were proliferating and CFSE-low were sorted post-reaction. Overall study findings and caveats: Early after transplant, HvG clones declined as circulating GvH clones peaked. Detection of GvH clones occurred in recipient marrow, and some had their first appearance in ileum or blood.

This receptor was obtained from a human patient who received an intestinal transplant. The sample in question was alloreactive CD4+ T cells from a mixed lymphocyte reaction culture, obtained before intestinal transplant. Specified subset: CFSE-low proliferating T cells sorted from roughly 6-day pre-transplant mixed lymphocyte reaction (GvH or HvG direction).

The CDR3 nucleotides are TGTGCCAGCTCACCACAAAAGGGTTCGGAGACCCAGTACTTC. Translating it yields CASSPQKGSETQYF. The chain couples TRBV18 to TRBJ2-5, with D uncertain. The CDR3 sequence is 14 residues long. Between the trimmed V and J ends, which lost 1 base and 5 bases, there was a span of 11 bases. Per germline, CDR1 KGHSH and CDR2 LQKENI.